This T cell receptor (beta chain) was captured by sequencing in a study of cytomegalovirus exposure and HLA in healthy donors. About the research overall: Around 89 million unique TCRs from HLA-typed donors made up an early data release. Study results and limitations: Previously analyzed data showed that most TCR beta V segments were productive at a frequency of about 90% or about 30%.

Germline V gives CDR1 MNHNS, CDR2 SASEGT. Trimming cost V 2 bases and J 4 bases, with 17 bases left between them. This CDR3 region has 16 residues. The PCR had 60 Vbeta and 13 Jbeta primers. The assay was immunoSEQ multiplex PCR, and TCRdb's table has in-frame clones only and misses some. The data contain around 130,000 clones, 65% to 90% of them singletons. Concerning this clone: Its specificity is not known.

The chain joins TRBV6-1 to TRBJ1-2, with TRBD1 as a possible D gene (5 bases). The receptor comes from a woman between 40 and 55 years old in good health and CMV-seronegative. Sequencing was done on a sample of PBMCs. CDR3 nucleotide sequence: TGTGCCAGCAGTGAATATCTAACAGGAGTTGTCTATGGCTACACCTTC. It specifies CASSEYLTGVVYGYTF.